These T cell receptor beta chains were read from a single sample in a study of shared clonotypes between healthy human individuals. Clones were sequenced by immunoSEQ multiplex PCR, and TCRdb holds only the in-frame ones, with some missing. The data hold about 2 million clones, with about 95% observed a single time. The sequenced material came from naive CD4+ T cells sorted from blood. These receptors originate from a man aged 18 to 29 in good health. Each CDR3 is given with its conserved first and last residue. The D gene is left open where the match is weak. Clone size, where shown, is once, few, many, or a class for clones that have expanded.

>TRBJ1-1|NA|NA|TRBV27
CASSSRAGLTTEAFF
TGTGCCAGCAGTTCCCGGGCAGGGTTGACCACTGAAGCTTTCTTT
>TRBJ1-3|NA|NA|TRBV7-3
CASSLDPASSGNTIYF
TGTGCCAGCAGCTTGGACCCAGCGAGCTCTGGAAACACCATATATTTT
>TRBJ2-5|NA|NA|TRBV29-1
CSARRAAQETQYF
TGCAGCGCGAGGAGGGCAGCACAAGAGACCCAGTACTTC
>TRBJ2-3|NA|NA|TRBV7-3
CASRRGDRTDTQYF
TGTGCCAGCAGGAGGGGGGACCGCACAGATACGCAGTATTTT
>TRBJ2-7|NA|few|TRBV7-9
CASSLVKGTYEQYF
TGTGCCAGCAGCTTGGTCAAGGGGACCTACGAGCAGTACTTC
>TRBJ1-5|NA|NA|TRBV30
CAWATGKGNQPQHF
TGTGCCTGGGCAACAGGGAAGGGCAATCAGCCCCAGCATTTT
>TRBJ1-6|TRBD1|NA|TRBV10-3
CAISERDRDNSPLHF
TGTGCCATCAGTGAGAGGGACAGAGATAATTCACCCCTCCACTTT
>TRBJ2-3|NA|NA|TRBV9
CASSSAGSPSTDTQYF
TGTGCCAGCAGCTCCGCGGGCAGTCCTAGCACAGATACGCAGTATTTT
>TRBJ2-4|NA|NA|TRBV27
CASSEWPDLAKNIQYF
TGTGCCAGCAGTGAGTGGCCAGACTTAGCCAAAAACATTCAGTACTTC
>TRBJ1-2|NA|NA|TRBV5-1
CASSLPMGLRDNYGYTF
TGCGCCAGCAGCCTACCAATGGGACTAAGAGACAACTATGGCTACACCTTC
>TRBJ2-7|NA|NA|TRBV6-1
CASAQGVRAYF
TGTGCCAGCGCTCAGGGAGTCCGTGCGTACTTC
>TRBJ1-5|NA|NA|TRBV21-1
CASSKDWGQNQPQHF
TGTGCCAGCAGCAAAGACTGGGGGCAAAATCAGCCCCAGCATTTT
>TRBJ2-3|TRBD2|NA|TRBV2
CASSEPSGSTDTQYF
TGTGCCAGCAGTGAGCCTAGCGGTAGCACAGATACGCAGTATTTT
>TRBJ2-7|TRBD2|NA|TRBV6-1
CASRPHRGGKNEQYF
TGTGCCAGCAGACCCCACCGCGGGGGGAAGAACGAGCAGTACTTC
>TRBJ1-5|NA|NA|TRBV30
CAWSDGYSNQPQHF
TGTGCCTGGAGTGACGGGTATAGCAATCAGCCCCAGCATTTT
>TRBJ1-2|NA|NA|TRBV28
CASVKGAGYTF
TGTGCCAGCGTAAAAGGCGCGGGCTACACCTTC
>TRBJ2-5|TRBD1|NA|TRBV5-5
CASSLDRGETQYF
TGTGCCAGCAGCCTAGACAGGGGTGAGACCCAGTACTTC
>TRBJ1-2|TRBD1|NA|TRBV6-6
CASRRPGQGAGGYTF
TGTGCCAGCAGACGACCCGGACAGGGGGCGGGGGGCTACACCTTC
>TRBJ2-3|TRBD2|NA|TRBV9
CASSVLAGGPSDTQYF
TGTGCCAGCAGCGTACTAGCGGGAGGGCCCTCAGATACGCAGTATTTT
>TRBJ1-2|TRBD1|NA|TRBV5-6
CASRGTGSDLWGYTF
TGTGCCAGCAGGGGGACAGGGAGTGATTTGTGGGGCTACACCTTC
>TRBJ2-2|NA|NA|TRBV5-1
CASSPAQNTGELFF
TGCGCCAGCAGTCCCGCGCAGAACACCGGGGAGCTGTTTTTT
>TRBJ2-5|NA|NA|TRBV18
CASSAQKGQETQYF
TGTGCCAGCTCAGCCCAAAAAGGGCAAGAGACCCAGTACTTC
>TRBJ2-3|NA|once|TRBV28
CASRGAGASTDTQYF
TGTGCCAGCAGGGGCGCGGGGGCTAGCACAGATACGCAGTATTTT
>TRBJ2-1|NA|NA|TRBV10-2
CASVNGGPHGEQFF
TGCGCCAGCGTAAACGGGGGTCCGCACGGGGAGCAGTTCTTC
>TRBJ2-7|NA|NA|TRBV5-6
CASSPSAGRDSYEQYF
TGTGCCAGCAGCCCCTCGGCTGGCAGGGACTCCTACGAGCAGTACTTC
>TRBJ1-2|NA|NA|TRBV7-2
CASSLELNYGYTF
TGTGCCAGCAGCTTAGAACTTAACTATGGCTACACCTTC
>TRBJ1-2|NA|NA|TRBV6-1
CASSAGGVSGYTF
TGTGCCAGCAGTGCGGGTGGAGTAAGCGGCTACACCTTC
>TRBJ1-5|NA|NA|TRBV7-9
CASSHGREQPQHF
TGTGCCAGCAGCCACGGACGAGAACAGCCCCAGCATTTT
>TRBJ2-1|NA|once|TRBV9
CASSVAGSPYNEQFF
TGTGCCAGCAGCGTAGCAGGTTCACCATACAATGAGCAGTTCTTC
>TRBJ1-4|TRBD1|NA|TRBV10-3
CAISEGDRGGEKLFF
TGTGCCATCAGTGAGGGGGACAGGGGAGGTGAAAAACTGTTTTTT
>TRBJ2-2|NA|NA|TRBV7-9
CASSFGELGTGELFF
TGTGCCAGCAGCTTCGGGGAATTGGGGACCGGGGAGCTGTTTTTT
>TRBJ2-2|NA|NA|TRBV12-5
CASGLGTAGGELFF
TGTGCTAGTGGTTTGGGGACAGCCGGCGGGGAGCTGTTTTTT
>TRBJ1-4|NA|NA|TRBV5-6
CASSSGQTNEKLFF
TGTGCCAGCAGCTCCGGACAGACTAATGAAAAACTGTTTTTT
>TRBJ2-4|NA|NA|TRBV7-9
CASSTAGKTKNIQYF
TGTGCCAGCAGCACTGCAGGGAAGACCAAAAACATTCAGTACTTC
>TRBJ2-6|TRBD2|NA|TRBV18
CASSREGLAGVGANVLTF
TGTGCCAGCTCACGGGAGGGACTAGCGGGAGTTGGGGCCAACGTCCTGACTTTC
>TRBJ2-7|NA|NA|TRBV6-6
CASSYSGHSYEQYF
TGTGCCAGCAGTTACTCTGGCCACTCCTACGAGCAGTACTTC
>TRBJ2-1|TRBD2|NA|TRBV27
CASSSGLAGVNEQFF
TGTGCCAGCAGTTCGGGACTAGCGGGGGTCAATGAGCAGTTCTTC
>TRBJ1-4|NA|NA|TRBV15
CATSSTAVGGEKLFF
TGTGCCACCAGCAGCACCGCGGTCGGGGGGGAAAAACTGTTTTTT
>TRBJ2-3|TRBD2|NA|TRBV6-1
CASSERLAGPTDTQYF
TGTGCCAGCAGTGAACGGCTAGCGGGACCCACAGATACGCAGTATTTT
>TRBJ2-1|NA|once|TRBV7-6
CASSLVGQMGNEQFF
TGTGCCAGCAGCTTAGTGGGGCAGATGGGCAATGAGCAGTTCTTC
>TRBJ1-2|NA|NA|TRBV27
CASSLAGLRGYTF
TGTGCCAGCAGTTTAGCGGGGTTGAGGGGCTACACCTTC
>TRBJ2-3|NA|NA|TRBV4-1
CASSQGVSGGLSTDTQYF
TGCGCCAGCAGCCAAGGGGTTAGCGGAGGGCTTAGCACAGATACGCAGTATTTT
>TRBJ2-7|NA|NA|TRBV6-4
CATSSRAPIFRYEQYF
TGTGCCACTAGTTCCCGGGCCCCCATTTTCCGGTACGAGCAGTACTTC
>TRBJ1-5|NA|few|TRBV6-1
CASSESGNQPQHF
TGTGCCAGCAGTGAGTCAGGGAATCAGCCCCAGCATTTT
>TRBJ2-7|TRBD1|NA|TRBV7-9
CASSSDRGASYEQYF
TGTGCCAGCAGCTCGGACAGGGGGGCCTCCTACGAGCAGTACTTC
>TRBJ2-7|TRBD2|NA|TRBV11-2
CASSLGSGRTYEQYF
TGTGCCAGCAGCTTAGGAAGCGGGAGAACCTACGAGCAGTACTTC
>TRBJ1-1|NA|few|TRBV18
CASSPKEGTEAFF
TGTGCCAGCTCACCAAAGGAGGGGACTGAAGCTTTCTTT
>TRBJ1-5|NA|NA|TRBV6-1
CASSETFGGRSQPQHF
TGTGCCAGCAGTGAAACCTTTGGGGGCCGGAGTCAGCCCCAGCATTTT
>TRBJ1-5|TRBD1|NA|TRBV6-6
CASSDRAGGNQPQHF
TGTGCCAGCAGTGACAGGGCGGGGGGCAATCAGCCCCAGCATTTT
>TRBJ2-1|NA|NA|TRBV20-1
CSASPGTEQFF
TGCAGTGCTAGTCCCGGGACTGAGCAGTTCTTC
>TRBJ1-1|NA|NA|TRBV10-3
CAISGGNTEAFF
TGTGCCATCAGCGGAGGGAACACTGAAGCTTTCTTT
>TRBJ2-4|NA|NA|TRBV18
CASSPMVAKNIQYF
TGTGCCAGCTCACCGATGGTAGCCAAAAACATTCAGTACTTC
>TRBJ1-2|TRBD1|NA|TRBV5-4
CASSLYTGGNYGYTF
TGTGCCAGCAGCTTGTACACAGGGGGAAACTATGGCTACACCTTC